This passage covers 24 T cell receptor beta chains from one sample sequenced in a study of blood T cells in healthy people across ages. Primers used in a second PCR of roughly 6 to 11 cycles were a sample-barcoded 5' primer and a J-beta primer mix. Each CDR3 protein is one row after TCRdb ran MiXCR on the 5' RACE reads. This sample has 850,000 to 1,100,000 distinct CDR3 sequences, with around two fifths found just once. Source material: blood. These receptor sequences come from a man between 18 and 35 years old in good health.

V usage is TRBV7-9 and J usage is TRBJ2-1; D remains ambiguous. Trimming took 2 bases from V and 5 from J, leaving 13 bases between them. The V gene's germline CDR1 is SEHNR and CDR2 FQNEAQ (reference sequence). CDR3 length: 15 residues. This CDR3 reads CASSLSSRINNEQFF. The DNA of the CDR3 is TGTGCCAGCAGCTTATCATCGCGGATCAACAATGAGCAGTTCTTC.

This sequence joins TRBV7-2 and TRBJ1-2; weak D call: TRBD1 (5 bases). This CDR3 comprises 16 residues. Trimming removed 5 bases from V and 0 bases from J, with 16 bases in between. Germline-derived CDR1 and CDR2 are SGHTA and FQGNSA. This CDR3 is CASSPIWGRTNYGYTF. The CDR3 DNA reads TGTGCCAGCAGCCCAATCTGGGGCAGGACTAACTATGGCTACACCTTC.

There are a few counts of this clonotype. The genes are TRBV29-1 and TRBJ2-1, with 7 bases identical to TRBD1. CDR3 size: 13 residues. Looked up from germline, CDR1 is SQVTM and CDR2 is ANQGSEA. Germline trimming cut 4 bases from V and 8 bases from J; bases unmatched to any gene: 8. The CDR3 DNA reads TGCAGCGTTGGACCCGAGGGGGCCCATGAGCAGTTCTTC. It encodes CSVGPEGAHEQFF.

V usage is TRBV6-2 or TRBV6-3 and J usage is TRBJ1-1; D is unresolved. Germline V lookup: CDR1 MNHEY, CDR2 SVGEGT. The germline V and J ends were trimmed by 9 bases and 4 bases, with 12 bases remaining between them. The CDR3 spans 12 residues. The CDR3 is CASQWAGTEAFF. CDR3 bases: TGTGCCAGTCAGTGGGCGGGCACTGAAGCTTTCTTT.

The chain carries TRBV29-1 and TRBJ2-5; tentative D call: TRBD1 (5 bases). Trimming cost V 4 bases and J 4 bases, with 10 bases left between them. The CDR3 loop spans 12 amino acids. Germline V gives CDR1 SQVTM, CDR2 ANQGSEA. The DNA for the CDR3 is TGCAGCGTTGGACAGTCCCTAGAGACCCAGTACTTC. Translated: CSVGQSLETQYF.

The chain carries TRBV29-1 and TRBJ2-1; D remains unclear. Trimming shortened V by 4 bases and J by 5 bases, and 12 bases separated the two germline ends. Germline V CDR1 and CDR2: SQVTM, ANQGSEA. CDR3 length: 13 amino acids. The CDR3 spells CSVVTRTNNEQFF. The CDR3, as DNA: TGCAGCGTTGTGACCAGGACCAACAATGAGCAGTTCTTC.

This chain uses TRBV20-1 with TRBJ2-5, with a weak D call TRBD2 (6 bases). CDR3 length: 14 residues. Trimming left V 0 bases short and J 5 bases short, with 13 bases between. Germline loops: CDR1 DFQATT, CDR2 SNEGSKA (reference sequence). In DNA, the CDR3 is TGCAGTGCTAGAGATGGAAAGGGAGGCGAGACCCAGTACTTC. It specifies CSARDGKGGETQYF.

A word on this clonotype: A read error may account for a junction end that differs from germline. The chain has TRBV5-1 and TRBJ2-7, with D possibly matching TRBD2 (7 bases). The CDR3 covers 14 residues. Germline V gene lookup returns CDR1 SGHRS and CDR2 YFSETQ. Here the CDR3 reads CASTLAGATYEQYF. DNA for the CDR3: TGCGCCAGCACCTTGGCGGGGGCAACCTACGAGCAGTACTTC.

Only a few counts were recorded for this clonotype. This chain connects TRBV27 to TRBJ1-1; 11 bases are shared with TRBD1. The CDR3 totals 14 residues. Unmatched junction bases numbered 4, after V lost 6 bases and J lost 4 bases. Germline CDR1 is MNHEY and CDR2 is SMNVEV (reference sequence). Here the CDR3 reads CASRSGTGGTEAFF. CDR3 sequence (DNA): TGTGCCAGCAGATCCGGGACAGGGGGCACTGAAGCTTTCTTT.

This clonotype was observed a few times. Germline is not matched at one junction end, which may reflect a read error. CDR3 sequence (DNA): TGTGCCAGCAGTTTGGACAGCTACACTGAAGCTTTCTTT. It yields the protein CASSLDSYTEAFF. This sequence joins TRBV4-1 and TRBJ1-1; tentative D call: TRBD1 (6 bases). CDR3 length: 13 residues. The V gene's germline CDR1 is MGHRA and CDR2 YSYEKL.

This clonotype was detected only a few times. V usage is TRBV10-3 and J usage is TRBJ1-2, with 9 nucleotides matching TRBD1. After removal of 4 bases from V and 4 bases from J, the junction contained 7 bases not matched to a gene. Germline CDR1 reads ENHRY; CDR2 reads SYGVKD. CDR3 length: 15 residues. CDR3 in DNA: TGTGCCATCAGTGCGGGGACAGGGAACGCCTATGGCTACACCTTC. Protein sequence: CAISAGTGNAYGYTF.

There are a few counts of this clonotype. The CDR3 here is CASSQLVGTSSNEQFF. For the CDR3, the DNA is TGTGCCAGCAGCCAATTGGTCGGGACTAGCTCCAATGAGCAGTTCTTC. V gene TRBV4-2 combines with J gene TRBJ2-1, with 9 bases matching TRBD2. CDR1 is LGHNA and CDR2 is YNFKEQ in the germline V gene. V trimming: 2 bases; J trimming: 6 bases; junction bases outside the gene matches: 8. This CDR3 contains 16 residues.

The chain is built from TRBV7-2 and TRBJ1-1; 8 nucleotides align to TRBD1. The trim removed 5 bases at V and 6 bases at J, leaving 5 bases unmatched. CDR1 is SGHTA and CDR2 is FQGNSA in the germline V gene. This CDR3 contains 13 residues. The CDR3 nucleotides are TGTGCCAGCAGCCGGGACAGGAGCTCTGAAGCTTTCTTT. Translation gives CASSRDRSSEAFF. The full variable domain, its missing parts supplied by reference TRBV7-2 and TRBJ1-1, is GAGVSQSPSNKVTEKGKDVELRCDPISGHTALYWYRQSLGQGLEFLIYFQGNSAPDKSGLPSDRFSAERTGGSVSTLTIQRTQQEDSAVYLCASSRDRSSEAFFGQGTRLTVV.

This clonotype has more than one count but fewer than ten. V usage is TRBV6-2 or TRBV6-3 and J usage is TRBJ2-1; maybe TRBD2 (5 bases). With 6 bases removed from V and 9 bases from J, the gap between germline ends came to 18 bases. The V gene's germline CDR1 is MNHEY and CDR2 SVGEGT. The CDR3 consists of 14 residues. In DNA form, the CDR3 reads TGTGCCAGCAGCCCTCCGAGTGGTGGAGGTGAGCAGTTCTTC. Protein product: CASSPPSGGGEQFF.

This rearrangement joins TRBV7-6 to TRBJ2-5; perhaps D is TRBD1 or TRBD2 (6 bases each). Trimming took off 5 bases at V and 11 bases at J, with 24 bases between the two ends. Germline V gives CDR1 SGHVS, CDR2 FNYEAQ. This CDR3 contains 15 residues. The CDR3 sequence: CASSPKGGKYNEQYF. CDR3 nucleotides: TGTGCCAGCAGCCCCAAAGGGGGGAAGTACAATGAGCAGTACTTC.

The chain has TRBV12-3 or TRBV12-4 and TRBJ1-6, with D possibly TRBD1 on 6 matching bases. This CDR3 has 15 residues. V was clipped by 5 bases and J by 7 bases, with 15 bases between them. In nucleotides, the CDR3 is TGTGCCAGCAGTCGAAGGGGGATCAGGAATTCACCCCTCCACTTT. This codes for CASSRRGIRNSPLHF.

This clonotype was seen only a few times. V is TRBV20-1 and J is TRBJ2-5; 9 bases align to TRBD2. CDR1 DFQATT and CDR2 SNEGSKA come from the germline V gene (reference sequence). This CDR3 is built from 14 residues. V was pared by 1 base and J by 2 bases, with 2 bases of the junction left unmatched. CDR3 sequence: CSARATSGQETQYF. The CDR3 DNA reads as TGCAGTGCTAGAGCGACTAGCGGACAAGAGACCCAGTACTTC.

This clonotype was seen only a few times. The rearrangement uses TRBV12-3 or TRBV12-4 and TRBJ2-2; D possibly corresponds to TRBD2 (5 bases). This CDR3 region has 14 residues. Deletions cut 6 bases from V and 6 bases from J, with 14 bases between. The CDR3 DNA is TGTGCCAGCAGAATCCACTCCGGGGCCGGGGAGCTGTTTTTT. It translates to CASRIHSGAGELFF.

The rearrangement links TRBV6-6 to TRBJ1-1; D remains ambiguous. The germline gives CDR1 MNHNY, CDR2 SVGAGI (reference sequence). This CDR3 is built from 14 residues. Trimming removed 2 bases at V and 1 base at J, with 8 bases between. The CDR3 DNA reads TGTGCCAGCAGTTACCCAGAAGCGAACACTGAAGCTTTCTTT. It yields the protein CASSYPEANTEAFF.

The table lists this clonotype with a few counts. The chain is built from TRBV3-1 and TRBJ2-5; possible D gene TRBD1, 6 bases. The CDR3 totals 14 residues. Trimming cost V 2 bases and J 0 bases, with 7 bases left between them. CDR1 and CDR2 from the germline V gene are LGHDT and YNNKEL (reference sequence). This CDR3 is CASSQYRDQETQYF. For the CDR3, the DNA is TGTGCCAGCAGCCAATACAGGGACCAAGAGACCCAGTACTTC.

This clonotype was counted only a few times. V gene TRBV10-3 combines with J gene TRBJ2-6; TRBD1 is a possible D gene (5 bases). CDR1 ENHRY and CDR2 SYGVKD come from the germline V gene. V lost 11 bases to trimming and J lost 3 bases, with 14 bases between them. CDR3 size: 14 residues. The CDR3 sequence: CAVQGVGGANVLTF. The CDR3 DNA follows: TGTGCCGTCCAAGGGGTCGGTGGGGCCAACGTCCTGACTTTC.

The chain links TRBV15 to TRBJ2-3; D not resolved. V shed 1 base and J shed 5 bases, with 4 bases lying between them. The CDR3 totals 12 residues. The germline CDR1 and CDR2 sequences are LNHNV and YYDKDF (reference sequence). The CDR3 protein is CATSRVGDTQYF. Written as DNA, the CDR3 is TGTGCCACCAGCAGAGTTGGAGATACGCAGTATTTT. Filled out from reference TRBV15 and TRBJ2-3, the complete variable domain reads DAMVIQNPRYQVTQFGKPVTLSCSQTLNHNVMYWYQQKSSQAPKLLFHYYDKDFNNEADTPDNFQSRRPNTSFCFLDIRSPGLGDTAMYLCATSRVGDTQYFGPGTRLTVL.

A word on this clonotype: The junction does not match germline at one end; this may be a read error. The CDR3 region is CASSLRQDYAGCTF. The CDR3 nucleotides read TGTGCCAGCAGTCTAAGACAGGACTACGCTGGCTGCACCTTC. The chain combines TRBV6-5 with TRBJ1-2; possibly TRBD1 for D (6 bases). This CDR3 has 14 amino acids. The V gene's germline CDR1 is MNHEY and CDR2 SVGAGI.

The J gene is TRBJ1-4, the V gene TRBV5-1, with a weak D call TRBD1 (5 bases). The CDR3 has 17 amino acids. V shed 4 bases and J shed 5 bases, with 21 bases lying between them. Germline lookup yields CDR1 SGHRS and CDR2 YFSETQ. The CDR3 reads CASSNNLGGGGNEKLFF. CDR3 nucleotides: TGCGCCAGCAGCAACAACCTCGGGGGAGGAGGGAATGAAAAACTGTTTTTT.